The present T cell receptor beta chain was sequenced within a study of T cell repertoires in cytomegalovirus infection. Study-wide context: The public TCR beta signatures pointed to both CMV infection and matching HLA type.

TCRdb re-called the reads through MiXCR, storing one row per CDR3 protein. The repertoire holds approximately 550,000 distinct CDR3 sequences, with about 17% as singletons. Regarding the study as a whole: Based on cumulative public TCR beta family frequency, carriers of CMV plus the relevant HLA were identified.

This clonotype showed up just a few times. What it recognizes is unknown. This TCR was sampled from a human donor in good health (CMV status not recorded). Some clones in this sample may be carry-over from other donors' samples. What was sequenced was CD8+ T cells from PBMCs.

The CDR3 DNA follows: TGTGCCAGCAGTTTCTGGGGGACTGAAGCTTTCTTT. Translating it yields CASSFWGTEAFF. The V gene is TRBV28, the J gene TRBJ1-1, with D perhaps matching TRBD1 (5 bases). The germline CDR1 and CDR2 sequences are MDHEN and SYDVKM. Trimming removed 3 bases at V and 5 bases at J, with 7 bases between. The CDR3 is 12 amino acids. The full variable domain, in which reference TRBV28 and TRBJ1-1 provide the parts outside the CDR3, is DVKVTQSSRYLVKRTGEKVFLECVQDMDHENMFWYRQDPGLGLRLIYFSYDVKMKEKGDIPEGYSVSREKKERFSLILESASTNQTSMYLCASSFWGTEAFFGQGTRLTVV.